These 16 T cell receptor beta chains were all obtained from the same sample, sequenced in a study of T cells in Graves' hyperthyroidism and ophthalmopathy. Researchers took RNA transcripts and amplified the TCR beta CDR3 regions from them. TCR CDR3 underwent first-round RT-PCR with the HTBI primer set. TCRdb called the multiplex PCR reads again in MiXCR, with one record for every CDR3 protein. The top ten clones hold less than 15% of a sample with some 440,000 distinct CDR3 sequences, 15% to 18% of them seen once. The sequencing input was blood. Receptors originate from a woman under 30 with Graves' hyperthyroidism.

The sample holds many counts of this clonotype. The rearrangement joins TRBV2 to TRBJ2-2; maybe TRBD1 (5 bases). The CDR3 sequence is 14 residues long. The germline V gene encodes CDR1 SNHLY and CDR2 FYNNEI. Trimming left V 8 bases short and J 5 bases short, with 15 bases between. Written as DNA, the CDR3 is TGTGCCAGCCAGTTCCTAGGGGATACCGGGGAGCTGTTTTTT. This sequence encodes CASQFLGDTGELFF. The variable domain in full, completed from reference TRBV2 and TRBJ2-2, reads EPEVTQTPSHQVTQMGQEVILRCVPISNHLYFYWYRQILGQKVEFLVSFYNNEISEKSEIFDDQFSVERPDGSNFTLKIRSTKLEDSAMYFCASQFLGDTGELFFGEGSRLTVL.

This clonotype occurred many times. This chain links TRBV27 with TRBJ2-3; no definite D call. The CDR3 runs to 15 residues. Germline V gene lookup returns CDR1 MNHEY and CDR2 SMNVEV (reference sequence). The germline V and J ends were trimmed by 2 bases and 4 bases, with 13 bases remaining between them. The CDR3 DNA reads TGTGCCAGCAGTTTACTTCCTCGAGGTGCAGATACGCAGTATTTT. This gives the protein CASSLLPRGADTQYF.

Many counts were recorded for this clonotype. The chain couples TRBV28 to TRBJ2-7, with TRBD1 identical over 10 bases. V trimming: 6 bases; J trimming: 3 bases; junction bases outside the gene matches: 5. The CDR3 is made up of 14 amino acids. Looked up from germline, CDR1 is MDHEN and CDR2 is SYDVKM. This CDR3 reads CASRGWDRGYEQYF. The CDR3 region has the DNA TGTGCCAGCAGGGGGTGGGACAGGGGCTACGAGCAGTACTTC.

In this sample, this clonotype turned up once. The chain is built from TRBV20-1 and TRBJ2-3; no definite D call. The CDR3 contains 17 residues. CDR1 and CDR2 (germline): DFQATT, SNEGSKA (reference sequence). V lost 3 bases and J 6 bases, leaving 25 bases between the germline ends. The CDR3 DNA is TGCAGTGCTAGGCCTGGGAAGGATCGGCCAGCGACCGATACGCAGTATTTT. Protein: CSARPGKDRPATDTQYF.

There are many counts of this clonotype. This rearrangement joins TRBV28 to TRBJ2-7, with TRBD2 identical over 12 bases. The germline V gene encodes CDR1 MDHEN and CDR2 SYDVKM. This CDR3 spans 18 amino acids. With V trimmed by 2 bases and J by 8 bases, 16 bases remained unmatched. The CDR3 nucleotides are TGTGCCAGCAGTTTAACGACTAGCGGGAGAGGTTCGGTGAGTAAGCAGTACTTC. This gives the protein CASSLTTSGRGSVSKQYF.

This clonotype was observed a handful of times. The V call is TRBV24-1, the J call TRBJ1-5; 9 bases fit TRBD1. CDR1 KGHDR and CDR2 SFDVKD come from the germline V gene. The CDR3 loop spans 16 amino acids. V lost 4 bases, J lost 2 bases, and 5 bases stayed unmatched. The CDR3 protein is CATSDQQGAGNQPQHF. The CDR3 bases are TGTGCCACCAGTGACCAACAGGGGGCCGGCAATCAGCCCCAGCATTTT.

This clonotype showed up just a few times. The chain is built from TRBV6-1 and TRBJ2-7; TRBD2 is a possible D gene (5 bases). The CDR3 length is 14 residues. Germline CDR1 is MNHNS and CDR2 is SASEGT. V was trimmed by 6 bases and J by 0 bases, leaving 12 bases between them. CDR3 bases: TGTGCCAGCAGACTTGAGGGCGGCTCCTACGAGCAGTACTTC. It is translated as CASRLEGGSYEQYF.

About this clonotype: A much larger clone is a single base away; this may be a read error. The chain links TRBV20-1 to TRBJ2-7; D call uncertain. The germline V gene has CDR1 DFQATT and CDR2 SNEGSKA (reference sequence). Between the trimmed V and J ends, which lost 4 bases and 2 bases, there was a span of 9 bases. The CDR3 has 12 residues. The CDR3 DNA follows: TGCAGTGCTATGGTAGACCCCTACGAGCAGTACTTC. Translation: CSAMVDPYEQYF.

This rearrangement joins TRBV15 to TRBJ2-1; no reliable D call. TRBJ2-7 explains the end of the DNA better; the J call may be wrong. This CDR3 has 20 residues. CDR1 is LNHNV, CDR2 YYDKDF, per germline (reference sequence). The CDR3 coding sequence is TGTGCCACCAGCAGAGAATTAACCCTAAATCGGATCTCCTCCTACAATGAGCAGTACTTC. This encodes CATSRELTLNRISSYNEQYF.

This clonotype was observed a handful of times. CDR3 coding DNA: TGCGCCAGCAGCTTGTTGGGGGGCGCGGTACGGACTGAAGCTTTCTTT. Protein: CASSLLGGAVRTEAFF. This sequence joins TRBV5-1 and TRBJ1-1; D is possibly TRBD1 (6 bases). This CDR3 contains 16 residues. The germline V gene has CDR1 SGHRS and CDR2 YFSETQ. V was trimmed by 1 base and J by 5 bases, leaving 18 bases between them.

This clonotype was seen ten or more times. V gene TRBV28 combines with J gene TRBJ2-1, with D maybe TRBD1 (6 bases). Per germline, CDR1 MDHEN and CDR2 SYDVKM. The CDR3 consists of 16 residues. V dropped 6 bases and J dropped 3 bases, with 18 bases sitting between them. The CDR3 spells CASSRQVVLRYNEQFF. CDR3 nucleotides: TGTGCCAGCAGCCGACAGGTTGTACTTCGCTACAATGAGCAGTTCTTC.

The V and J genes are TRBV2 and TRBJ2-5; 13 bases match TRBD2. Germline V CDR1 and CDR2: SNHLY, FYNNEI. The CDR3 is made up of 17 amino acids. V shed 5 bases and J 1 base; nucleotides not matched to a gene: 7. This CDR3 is CASSNGLAGVLQETQYF. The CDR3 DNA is TGTGCCAGCAGTAACGGACTAGCGGGGGTACTCCAAGAGACCCAGTACTTC.

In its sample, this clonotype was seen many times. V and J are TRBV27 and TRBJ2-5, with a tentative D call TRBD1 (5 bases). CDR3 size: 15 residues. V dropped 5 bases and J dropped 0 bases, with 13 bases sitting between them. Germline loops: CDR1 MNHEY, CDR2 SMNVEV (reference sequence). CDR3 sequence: CASSVAGRDQETQYF. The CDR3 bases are TGTGCCAGCAGTGTCGCCGGCAGGGACCAAGAGACCCAGTACTTC.

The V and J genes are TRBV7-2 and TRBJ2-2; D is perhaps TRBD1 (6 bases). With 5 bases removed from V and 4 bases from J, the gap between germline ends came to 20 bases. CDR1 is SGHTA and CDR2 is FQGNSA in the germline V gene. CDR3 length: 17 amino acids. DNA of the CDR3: TGTGCCAGCAGCCCCCGGGACACTCGTCTGTTCACCGGGGAGCTGTTTTTT. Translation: CASSPRDTRLFTGELFF. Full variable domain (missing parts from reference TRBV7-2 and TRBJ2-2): GAGVSQSPSNKVTEKGKDVELRCDPISGHTALYWYRQSLGQGLEFLIYFQGNSAPDKSGLPSDRFSAERTGGSVSTLTIQRTQQEDSAVYLCASSPRDTRLFTGELFFGEGSRLTVL.

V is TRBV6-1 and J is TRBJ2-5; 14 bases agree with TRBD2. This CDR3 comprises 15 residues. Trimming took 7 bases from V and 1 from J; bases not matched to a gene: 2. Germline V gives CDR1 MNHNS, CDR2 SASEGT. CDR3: CASKGLAGVQETQYF. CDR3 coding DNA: TGTGCCAGCAAGGGACTAGCGGGGGTCCAAGAGACCCAGTACTTC.

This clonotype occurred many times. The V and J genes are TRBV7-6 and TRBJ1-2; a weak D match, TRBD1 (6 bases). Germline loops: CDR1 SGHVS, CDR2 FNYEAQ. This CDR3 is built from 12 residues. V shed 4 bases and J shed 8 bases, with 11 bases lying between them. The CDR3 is CASSSGGGGYTF. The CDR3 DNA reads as TGTGCCAGCAGCTCCGGAGGGGGAGGCTACACCTTC. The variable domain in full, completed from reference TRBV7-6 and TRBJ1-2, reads GAGVSQSPRYKVTKRGQDVALRCDPISGHVSLYWYRQALGQGPEFLTYFNYEAQQDKSGLPNDRFSAERPEGSISTLTIQRTEQRDSAMYRCASSSGGGGYTFGSGTRLTVV.